Presented here are 28 T cell receptor beta chains from one specimen sequenced in a study of T cells in tumors after PD-1 blockade. Data came from immunoSEQ multiplex PCR; TCRdb stores just in-frame clones and leaves some out. The sample consists of 45,000 to 60,000 clones, approximately 84% of them appearing once. The starting material was PBMCs, obtained before anti-PD-1 treatment. Every receptor here comes from a human donor with basal cell carcinoma.

The gene calls are TRBV29-1 and TRBJ1-1; D is unclear. This CDR3 contains 14 residues. Trimming took off 4 bases at V and 3 bases at J, with 15 bases between the two ends. Germline V gene sequence: CDR1 SQVTM, CDR2 ANQGSEA. CDR3 DNA: TGCAGCGTTGTTTTGAGGACTCTGGACACTGAAGCTTTCTTT. This translates into CSVVLRTLDTEAFF. Filled out from reference TRBV29-1 and TRBJ1-1, the complete variable domain reads SAVISQKPSRDICQRGTSLTIQCQVDSQVTMMFWYRQQPGQSLTLIATANQGSEATYESGFVIDKFPISRPNLTFSTLTVSNMSPEDSSIYLCSVVLRTLDTEAFFGQGTRLTVV.

V is TRBV4-1 and J is TRBJ1-1; no firm D call. Trimming took off 3 bases at V and 4 bases at J, with 12 bases between the two ends. Germline loops: CDR1 MGHRA, CDR2 YSYEKL. This CDR3 comprises 14 residues. For the CDR3, the DNA is TGCGCCAGCAGCCAGGAGGGTTGGAGCACTGAAGCTTTCTTT. Protein sequence: CASSQEGWSTEAFF.

The chain uses TRBV19 and TRBJ1-2, with D possibly TRBD1 on 5 matching bases. Germline loops: CDR1 LNHDA, CDR2 SQIVND (reference sequence). There are 14 residues in the CDR3. Trimming took 3 bases from V and 8 from J, leaving 16 bases between them. CDR3: CASSIFGNWDGYTF. Here the CDR3 DNA reads TGTGCCAGTAGTATTTTTGGGAATTGGGACGGCTACACCTTC.

V is TRBV9 and J is TRBJ2-5; tentative D call: TRBD2 (7 bases). The ends were cut back, 0 bases at V and 5 bases at J, with 14 bases in the middle. The CDR3 length is 15 residues. The germline CDR1 and CDR2 sequences are SGDLS and YYNGEE. This CDR3 reads CASSVEGGDWETQYF. CDR3 bases: TGTGCCAGCAGCGTAGAAGGGGGGGATTGGGAGACCCAGTACTTC.

The rearrangement links TRBV5-1 to TRBJ1-4; the D is unclear. There are 14 residues in the CDR3. V shed 4 bases and J shed 4 bases, with 11 bases lying between them. Per the germline V gene, CDR1 is SGHRS and CDR2 is YFSETQ. The CDR3 sequence is CASSPDGYNEKLFF. CDR3 nucleotides: TGCGCCAGCAGCCCGGACGGATATAATGAAAAACTGTTTTTT.

The rearrangement joins TRBV27 to TRBJ2-1; weak D call: TRBD1 (6 bases). CDR3 length: 15 residues. Trimming shortened V by 5 bases and J by 2 bases, and 13 bases separated the two germline ends. The germline V gene encodes CDR1 MNHEY and CDR2 SMNVEV (reference sequence). The CDR3 is CASSPRQGTYNEQFF. The CDR3 DNA reads TGTGCCAGCAGTCCACGCCAGGGGACCTACAATGAGCAGTTCTTC.

V usage is TRBV6-5 and J usage is TRBJ1-2, with D unclear. Germline loops: CDR1 MNHEY, CDR2 SVGAGI. V was shortened by 6 bases and J by 4 bases, with 15 bases between the two germline ends. This CDR3 comprises 14 residues. The CDR3: CASSLGGYPYGYTF. CDR3 DNA sequence: TGTGCCAGCAGCTTAGGAGGGTACCCCTATGGCTACACCTTC.

The V call is TRBV6-4, the J call TRBJ2-1; perhaps TRBD2 as D (5 bases). Trimming left V 4 bases short and J 0 bases short, with 13 bases between. The CDR3 runs 16 residues. CDR1 and CDR2 from the germline V gene are MRHNA and SNTAGT. CDR3 nucleotides: TGTGCCAGCAGTGTTCGAGCGGAAAGCTCCTACAATGAGCAGTTCTTC. Protein: CASSVRAESSYNEQFF.

In its sample, this clone was seen a few times. The J gene is TRBJ2-5, the V gene TRBV7-9, with D unresolved. The CDR3 covers 11 residues. Trimming pared 5 bases from V and 2 bases from J, leaving 3 bases between. Germline V gene sequence: CDR1 SEHNR, CDR2 FQNEAQ (reference sequence). The CDR3 coding sequence is TGTGCCAGCAGCCATCAAGAGACCCAGTACTTC. Protein product: CASSHQETQYF. The whole variable domain, filled in from reference TRBV7-9 and TRBJ2-5, reads DTGVSQNPRHKITKRGQNVTFRCDPISEHNRLYWYRQTLGQGPEFLTYFQNEAQLEKSRLLSDRFSAERPKGSFSTLEIQRTEQGDSAMYLCASSHQETQYFGPGTRLLVL.

The V and J genes are TRBV2 and TRBJ2-2; TRBD1 might be the D (6 bases). Trimming took 6 bases from V and 6 from J, leaving 11 bases between them. The V gene's germline CDR1 is SNHLY and CDR2 FYNNEI. This CDR3 has 13 amino acids. The CDR3 is CASRAEGAGELFF. The DNA of the CDR3 is TGTGCCAGCAGAGCAGAGGGGGCCGGGGAGCTGTTTTTT.

The chain recombines TRBV18 with TRBJ2-7; D not resolved. The germline V gene encodes CDR1 KGHSH and CDR2 LQKENI. The CDR3 is 13 amino acids. Trimming shortened V by 6 bases and J by 1 base, and 10 bases separated the two germline ends. The CDR3 DNA reads TGTGCCAGCTCTGGATCAATTTCCTACGAGCAGTACTTC. Amino acid sequence: CASSGSISYEQYF.

The gene calls are TRBV6-1 and TRBJ1-1, with TRBD1 as a possible D gene (5 bases). There are 13 residues in the CDR3. CDR1 is MNHNS, CDR2 SASEGT, per germline. V was cut by 2 bases and J by 6 bases, with 10 bases left in between. The CDR3 coding sequence is TGTGCCAGCAGTGAATGGGGGACCGCTGAAGCTTTCTTT. It codes for CASSEWGTAEAFF.

This chain connects TRBV4-1 to TRBJ1-3; unclear D gene. With 2 bases removed from V and 3 bases from J, the gap between germline ends came to 11 bases. The CDR3 length is 15 residues. Germline assignment: CDR1 MGHRA and CDR2 YSYEKL. The chain's CDR3 is CASSQYGNLGNTIYF. The DNA for the CDR3 is TGCGCCAGCAGCCAATACGGGAACCTTGGAAACACCATATATTTT.

The CDR3 nucleotides are TGTGCCAGCTCACCGACAGGGTCGATGGACTATGGCTACACCTTC. Residues: CASSPTGSMDYGYTF. The chain carries TRBV18 and TRBJ1-2; 7 positions agree with TRBD1. There are 15 residues in the CDR3. The V and J ends lost 3 bases and 3 bases, in that order; junction bases with no gene match: 7. Germline V lookup: CDR1 KGHSH, CDR2 LQKENI.

The chain is built from TRBV5-6 and TRBJ1-4; perhaps TRBD1 as D (5 bases). Germline CDR1 SGHDT, CDR2 YYEEEE. The CDR3 is made up of 16 amino acids. V shed 4 bases and J shed 0 bases, with 13 bases lying between them. The DNA of the CDR3 is TGTGCCAGCAGCGAACTCGGGACTGCAACTAATGAAAAACTGTTTTTT. It codes for CASSELGTATNEKLFF.

This clone is medium-sized (0.01 to 0.1%). This sequence joins TRBV27 and TRBJ2-2; no clear D. The CDR3 covers 15 residues. Trimming stripped 1 base from V and 0 bases from J, with 6 bases between. CDR1 and CDR2 (germline): MNHEY, SMNVEV (reference sequence). The CDR3 protein is CASSLFGANTGELFF. In DNA, the CDR3 is TGTGCCAGCAGTTTATTTGGTGCGAACACCGGGGAGCTGTTTTTT.

This clone was detected only a few times. The rearrangement joins TRBV5-8 to TRBJ2-6; D unresolved. Germline V lookup: CDR1 SGHTS, CDR2 YDEGEE. V was trimmed by 4 bases and J by 2 bases, leaving 10 bases between them. This CDR3 is 15 amino acids long. The DNA of the CDR3 is TGTGCCAGCAGCCCGTGGGGAACTGGGGCCAACGTCCTGACTTTC. Translating gives CASSPWGTGANVLTF.

A single count supports this clone. The rearrangement joins TRBV27 to TRBJ2-6, with 10 nucleotides matching TRBD1. This CDR3 is 17 amino acids long. With V trimmed by 5 bases and J by 3 bases, 7 bases remained unmatched. CDR1 is MNHEY, CDR2 SMNVEV, per germline (reference sequence). CDR3 sequence: CASSPLDRGFGANVLTF. Written as DNA, the CDR3 is TGTGCCAGCAGTCCCCTGGACAGGGGGTTTGGGGCCAACGTCCTGACTTTC.

This clone showed up just once. Other DNA sequences in this specimen translate into the identical CDR3. The chain employs TRBV5-1 and TRBJ2-2, with TRBD2 matching 9 bases. The junction had 8 bases not matched to a gene; V was cut back by 1 base and J by 7 bases. The germline gives CDR1 SGHRS, CDR2 YFSETQ. The CDR3 has 16 amino acids. CDR3 nucleotides: TGCGCCAGCAGCTTGATAGGCGGGGGGGCCGGCGGGGAGCTGTTTTTT. Its protein is CASSLIGGGAGGELFF.

The chain joins TRBV11-1 to TRBJ2-7; D is perhaps TRBD1 or TRBD2 (5 bases each). The CDR3 runs 15 residues. V was shortened by 3 bases and J by 0 bases, with 12 bases between the two germline ends. Germline loops: CDR1 SGHAT, CDR2 FQDESV (reference sequence). CDR3 protein: CASSFAPGPSYEQYF. CDR3 in DNA: TGTGCCAGCAGCTTCGCCCCGGGGCCCTCCTACGAGCAGTACTTC.

The rearrangement links TRBV21-1 to TRBJ1-3. TRBV21-1 is labeled a pseudogene. This CDR3 has 12 amino acids. This chain's CDR3 is CASSREGNTIYF. The CDR3 region has the DNA TGTGCCAGCAGCAGGGAGGGAAACACCATATATTTT.

This clone was detected once. The V and J genes are TRBV5-6 and TRBJ2-7; 9 bases are a match to TRBD1. This CDR3 region has 16 residues. CDR1 and CDR2 from the germline V gene are SGHDT and YYEEEE. V lost 3 bases and J lost 4; bases outside the gene matches: 11. The CDR3: CASSSPGQGFNYEQYF. The DNA for the CDR3 is TGTGCCAGCAGCTCTCCGGGACAGGGATTTAATTACGAGCAGTACTTC.

This sequence joins TRBV10-3 and TRBJ2-6; D is unclear. V lost 8 bases and J lost 11, with 10 bases in between. Germline V gene sequence: CDR1 ENHRY, CDR2 SYGVKD. The CDR3 has 11 residues. CDR3: CAIGVEYVLTF. In DNA, the CDR3 is TGTGCCATCGGAGTGGAATACGTCCTGACTTTC.

The gene calls are TRBV19 and TRBJ2-7; D not resolved. Germline-derived CDR1 and CDR2 are LNHDA and SQIVND (reference sequence). The CDR3 totals 13 residues. V was shortened by 2 bases and J by 3 bases, with 8 bases between the two germline ends. The CDR3 protein is CASSISHDYEQYF. The CDR3 nucleotides are TGTGCCAGTAGTATATCTCATGACTACGAGCAGTACTTC.

The table lists this clone with a few counts. This chain joins TRBV6-5 and TRBJ2-7; D gene uncertain. Trimming took off 1 base at V and 4 bases at J, with 11 bases between the two ends. The CDR3 loop spans 14 amino acids. Looked up from germline, CDR1 is MNHEY and CDR2 is SVGAGI. The CDR3 DNA follows: TGTGCCAGCAGTTACTTTCCGGAAGATTACGAGCAGTACTTC. It is translated as CASSYFPEDYEQYF.

This sequence joins TRBV5-5 and TRBJ2-3; unclear D gene. CDR1 is SGHKS, CDR2 YYEKEE, per germline (reference sequence). Trimming pared 3 bases from V and 1 base from J, leaving 9 bases between. CDR3 size: 14 residues. The CDR3 DNA reads as TGTGCCAGCAGCTCGACTGGTGGCACAGATACGCAGTATTTT. This sequence encodes CASSSTGGTDTQYF.

The chain joins TRBV27 to TRBJ1-2, with 9 bases matching TRBD1. The CDR3 is made up of 12 amino acids. The ends lost 5 bases at V and 8 bases at J; junction bases unmatched: 3. The germline CDR1 and CDR2 sequences are MNHEY and SMNVEV (reference sequence). DNA of the CDR3: TGTGCCAGCAGTGGACAGGGGCAAGGCTACACCTTC. Its protein is CASSGQGQGYTF.

This clone showed up just a few times. This chain connects TRBV20-1 to TRBJ2-7; D is unclear. V was trimmed by 5 bases and J by 3 bases, leaving 8 bases between them. From germline, CDR1 is DFQATT and CDR2 SNEGSKA (reference sequence). This CDR3 spans 11 amino acids. As DNA, the CDR3 is TGCAGTGCTCCGAACGTCTACGAGCAGTACTTC. Encoded protein: CSAPNVYEQYF.